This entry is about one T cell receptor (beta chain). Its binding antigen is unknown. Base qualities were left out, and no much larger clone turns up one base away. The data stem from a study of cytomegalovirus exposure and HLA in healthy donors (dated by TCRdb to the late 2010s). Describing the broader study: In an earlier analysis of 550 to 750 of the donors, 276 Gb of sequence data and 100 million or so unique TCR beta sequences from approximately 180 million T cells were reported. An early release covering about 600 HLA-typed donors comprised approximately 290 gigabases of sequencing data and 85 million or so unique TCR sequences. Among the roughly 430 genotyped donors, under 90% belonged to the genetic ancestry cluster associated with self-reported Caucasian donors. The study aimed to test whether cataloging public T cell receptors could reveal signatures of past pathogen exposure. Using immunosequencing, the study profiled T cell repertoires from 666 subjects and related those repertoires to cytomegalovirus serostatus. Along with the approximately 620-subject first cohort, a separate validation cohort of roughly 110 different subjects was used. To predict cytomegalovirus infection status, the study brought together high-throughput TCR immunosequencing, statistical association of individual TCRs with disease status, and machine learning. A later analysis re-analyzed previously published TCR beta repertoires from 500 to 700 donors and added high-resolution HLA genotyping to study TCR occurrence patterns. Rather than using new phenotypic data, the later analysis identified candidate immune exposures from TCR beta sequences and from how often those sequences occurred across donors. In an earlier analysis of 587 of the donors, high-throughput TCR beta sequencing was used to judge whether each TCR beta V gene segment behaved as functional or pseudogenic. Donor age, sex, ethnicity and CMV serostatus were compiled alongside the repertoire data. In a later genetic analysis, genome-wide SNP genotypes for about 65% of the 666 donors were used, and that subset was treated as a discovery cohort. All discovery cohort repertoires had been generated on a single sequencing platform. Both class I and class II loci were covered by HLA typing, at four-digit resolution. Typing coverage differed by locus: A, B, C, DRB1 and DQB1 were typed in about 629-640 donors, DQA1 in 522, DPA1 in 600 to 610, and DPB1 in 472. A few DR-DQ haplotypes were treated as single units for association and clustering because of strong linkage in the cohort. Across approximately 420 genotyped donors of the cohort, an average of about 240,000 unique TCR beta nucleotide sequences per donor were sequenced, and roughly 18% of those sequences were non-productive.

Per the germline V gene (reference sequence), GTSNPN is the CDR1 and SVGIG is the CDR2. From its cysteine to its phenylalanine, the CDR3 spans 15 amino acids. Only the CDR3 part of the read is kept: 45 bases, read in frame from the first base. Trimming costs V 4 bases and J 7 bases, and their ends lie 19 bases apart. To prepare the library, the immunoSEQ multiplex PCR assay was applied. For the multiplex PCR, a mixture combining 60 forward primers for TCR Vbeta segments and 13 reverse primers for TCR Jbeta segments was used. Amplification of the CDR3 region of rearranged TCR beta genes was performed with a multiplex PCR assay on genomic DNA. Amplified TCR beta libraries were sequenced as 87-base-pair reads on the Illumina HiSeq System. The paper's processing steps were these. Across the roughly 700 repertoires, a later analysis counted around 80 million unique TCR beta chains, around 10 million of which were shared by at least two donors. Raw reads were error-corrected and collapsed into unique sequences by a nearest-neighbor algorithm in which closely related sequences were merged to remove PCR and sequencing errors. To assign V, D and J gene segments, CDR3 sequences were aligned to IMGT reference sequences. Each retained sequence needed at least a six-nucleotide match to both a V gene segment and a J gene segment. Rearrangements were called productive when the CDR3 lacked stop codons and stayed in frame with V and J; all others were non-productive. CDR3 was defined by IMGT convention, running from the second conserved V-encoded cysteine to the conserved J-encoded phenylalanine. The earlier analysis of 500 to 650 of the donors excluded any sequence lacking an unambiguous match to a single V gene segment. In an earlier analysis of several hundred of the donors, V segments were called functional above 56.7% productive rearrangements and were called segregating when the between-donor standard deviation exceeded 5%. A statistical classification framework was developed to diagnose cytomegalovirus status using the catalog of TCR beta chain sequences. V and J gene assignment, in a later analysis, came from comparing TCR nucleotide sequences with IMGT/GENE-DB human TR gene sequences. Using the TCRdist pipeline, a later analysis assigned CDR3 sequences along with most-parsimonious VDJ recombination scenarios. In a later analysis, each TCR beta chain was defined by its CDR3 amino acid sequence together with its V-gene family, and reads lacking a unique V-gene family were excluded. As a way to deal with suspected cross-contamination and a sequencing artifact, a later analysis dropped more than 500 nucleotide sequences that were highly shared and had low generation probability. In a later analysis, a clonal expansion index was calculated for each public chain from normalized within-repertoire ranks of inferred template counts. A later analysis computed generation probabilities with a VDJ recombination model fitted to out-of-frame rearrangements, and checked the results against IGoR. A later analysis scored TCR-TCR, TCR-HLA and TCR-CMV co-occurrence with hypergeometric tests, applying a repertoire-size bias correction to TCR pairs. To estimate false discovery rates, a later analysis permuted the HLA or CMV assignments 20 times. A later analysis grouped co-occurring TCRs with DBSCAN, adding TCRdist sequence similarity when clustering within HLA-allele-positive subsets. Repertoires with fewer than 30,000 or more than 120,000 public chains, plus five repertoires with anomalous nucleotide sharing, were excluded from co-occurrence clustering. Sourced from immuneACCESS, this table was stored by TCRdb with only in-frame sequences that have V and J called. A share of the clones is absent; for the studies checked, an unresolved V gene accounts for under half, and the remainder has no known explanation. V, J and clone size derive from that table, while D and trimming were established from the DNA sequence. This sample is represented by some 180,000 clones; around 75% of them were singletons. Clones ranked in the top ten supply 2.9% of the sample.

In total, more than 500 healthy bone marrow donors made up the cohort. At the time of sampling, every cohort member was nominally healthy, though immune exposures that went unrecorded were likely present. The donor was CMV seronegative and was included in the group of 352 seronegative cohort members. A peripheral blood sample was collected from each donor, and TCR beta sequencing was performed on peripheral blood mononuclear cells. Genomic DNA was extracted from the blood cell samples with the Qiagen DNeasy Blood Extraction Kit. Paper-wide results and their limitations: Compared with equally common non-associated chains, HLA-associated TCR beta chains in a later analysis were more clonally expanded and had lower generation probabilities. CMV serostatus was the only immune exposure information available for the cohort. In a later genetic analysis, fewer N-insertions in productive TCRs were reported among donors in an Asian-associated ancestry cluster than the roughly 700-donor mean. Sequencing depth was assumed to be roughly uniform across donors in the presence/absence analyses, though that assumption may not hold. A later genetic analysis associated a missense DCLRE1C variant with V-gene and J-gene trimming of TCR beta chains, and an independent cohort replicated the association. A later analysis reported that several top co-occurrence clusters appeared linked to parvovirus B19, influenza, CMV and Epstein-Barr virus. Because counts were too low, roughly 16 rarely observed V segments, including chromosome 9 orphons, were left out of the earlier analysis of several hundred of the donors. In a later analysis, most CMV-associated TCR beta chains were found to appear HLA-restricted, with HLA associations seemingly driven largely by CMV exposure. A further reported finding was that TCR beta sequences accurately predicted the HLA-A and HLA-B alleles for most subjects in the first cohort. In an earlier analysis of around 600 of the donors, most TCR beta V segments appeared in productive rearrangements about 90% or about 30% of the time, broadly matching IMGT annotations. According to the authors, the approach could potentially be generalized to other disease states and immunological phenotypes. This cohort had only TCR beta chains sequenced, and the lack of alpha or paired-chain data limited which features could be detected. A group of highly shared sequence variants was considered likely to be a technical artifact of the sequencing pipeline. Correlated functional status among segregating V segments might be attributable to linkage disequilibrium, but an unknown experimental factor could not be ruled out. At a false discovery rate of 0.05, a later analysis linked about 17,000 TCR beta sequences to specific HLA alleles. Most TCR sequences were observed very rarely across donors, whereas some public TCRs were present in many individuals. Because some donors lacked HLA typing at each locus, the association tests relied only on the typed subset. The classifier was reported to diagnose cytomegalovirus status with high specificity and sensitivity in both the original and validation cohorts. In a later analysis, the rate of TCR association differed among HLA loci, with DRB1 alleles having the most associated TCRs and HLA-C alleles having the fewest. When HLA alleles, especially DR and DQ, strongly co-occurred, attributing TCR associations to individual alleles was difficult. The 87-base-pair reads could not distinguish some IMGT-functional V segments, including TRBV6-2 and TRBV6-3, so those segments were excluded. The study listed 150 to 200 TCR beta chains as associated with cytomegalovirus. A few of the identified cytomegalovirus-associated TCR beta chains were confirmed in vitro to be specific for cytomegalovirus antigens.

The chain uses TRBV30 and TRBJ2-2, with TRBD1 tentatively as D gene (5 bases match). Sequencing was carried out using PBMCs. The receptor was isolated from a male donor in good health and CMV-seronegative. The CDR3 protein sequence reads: CAWMRPASGIGELFF. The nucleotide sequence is TGTGCCTGGATGCGGCCCGCTTCAGGGATCGGGGAGCTGTTTTTT.